The 16 T cell receptor beta chains reported below all come from one sample, sequenced in a study of graft-versus-host responses after intestinal transplantation. No antigen has been assigned to these receptors. Clones were sequenced by immunoSEQ multiplex PCR, and TCRdb holds only the in-frame ones, with some missing. The table records more than 70,000 clones, roughly 80% of them present only once. Specimen: unstimulated CD4+ T cells sorted from spleen or lymph node cells, collected before intestinal transplant. These receptor sequences come from a human donor who received an intestinal transplant.

The V call is TRBV12-5, the J call TRBJ2-6, with D perhaps matching TRBD2 (7 bases). Trimming pared 0 bases from V and 5 bases from J, leaving 26 bases between. The CDR3 sequence is 21 residues long. Germline CDR1 is LGHNT and CDR2 is FRNRAP. CDR3 in DNA: TGTGCTAGTGGTTTGGTAAAAGAGGGGGAGGGGACCGGGGTTTGGGCCAACGTCCTGACTTTC. Translation gives CASGLVKEGEGTGVWANVLTF. The entire variable domain, with the rest obtained from reference TRBV12-5 and TRBJ2-6, is as follows: DARVTQTPRHKVTEMGQEVTMRCQPILGHNTVFWYRQTMMQGLELLAYFRNRAPLDDSGMPKDRFSAEMPDATLATLKIQPSEPRDSAVYFCASGLVKEGEGTGVWANVLTFGAGSRLTVL.

The V and J genes are TRBV9 and TRBJ1-3; a possible D gene is TRBD1 (5 bases). The CDR3 is 14 amino acids. Germline V gives CDR1 SGDLS, CDR2 YYNGEE. The V and J ends lost 3 bases and 4 bases respectively, with 11 bases between them. CDR3 nucleotide sequence: TGTGCCAGCAGCGAAAGGGGATCCGGAAACACCATATATTTT. It is translated as CASSERGSGNTIYF.

This clone was counted a few times. The gene calls are TRBV6-1 and TRBJ2-7, with 12 bases that match TRBD2. This CDR3 is built from 17 residues. CDR1 is MNHNS, CDR2 SASEGT, per germline. Trimming removed 2 bases from V and 3 bases from J; junction bases left unmatched: 8. CDR3 loop: CASSERGRLAGVYEQYF. In nucleotides, the CDR3 is TGTGCCAGCAGTGAAAGAGGGAGACTAGCGGGAGTCTACGAGCAGTACTTC.

The genes are TRBV30 and TRBJ1-6; D gene uncertain. Germline values: CDR1 GTSNPN, CDR2 SVGIG (reference sequence). With 0 bases removed from V and 3 bases from J, the gap between germline ends came to 9 bases. The length of the CDR3 is 15 residues. CDR3 nucleotides: TGTGCCTGGAGTGTGTCGGGGAACTATAATTCACCCCTCCACTTT. Encoded protein: CAWSVSGNYNSPLHF.

The CDR3: CASSFGATTGELFF. The CDR3 DNA reads TGCGCCAGCAGCTTCGGAGCGACCACCGGGGAGCTGTTTTTT. The chain combines TRBV5-1 with TRBJ2-2; D unresolved. The CDR3 contains 14 residues. Trimming took 2 bases from V and 4 from J, leaving 9 bases between them. CDR1 and CDR2 (germline): SGHRS, YFSETQ.

This clone showed up just once. This chain uses TRBV5-5 with TRBJ1-2, with D possibly matching TRBD1 (5 bases). This CDR3 is built from 13 residues. Germline V gives CDR1 SGHKS, CDR2 YYEKEE (reference sequence). The V and J ends lost 0 bases and 8 bases respectively, with 11 bases between them. The chain's CDR3 is CASSLEQVLGYTF. The CDR3 nucleotides read TGTGCCAGCAGCTTGGAACAGGTCTTGGGCTACACCTTC.

This clone was seen a few times. The V gene is TRBV29-1, the J gene TRBJ2-4; D remains ambiguous. Trimming left V 0 bases short and J 6 bases short, with 9 bases between. The CDR3 is made up of 13 amino acids. Per germline, CDR1 SQVTM and CDR2 ANQGSEA. The CDR3 is CSVEDLRLNIQYF. The CDR3 DNA follows: TGCAGCGTTGAAGATCTGAGATTAAACATTCAGTACTTC.

The chain has TRBV28 and TRBJ2-7; 15 bases map to TRBD2. J lost 2 bases, V lost 10 bases, and 9 bases had no gene match. This CDR3 is built from 16 residues. CDR1 and CDR2 from the germline V gene are MDHEN and SYDVKM. CDR3 DNA: TGTGCCACCACCGGGACTAGCGGGGGGAATCCCTACGAGCAGTACTTC. Protein product: CATTGTSGGNPYEQYF.

This rearrangement joins TRBV5-1 to TRBJ2-1, with 7 bases matching TRBD1. With 4 bases clipped from V and 4 bases from J, the junction kept 5 bases outside the gene matches. In germline, CDR1 is SGHRS, CDR2 YFSETQ. The CDR3 extends over 14 amino acids. CDR3 protein: CASSAGTAYNEQFF. In nucleotides, the CDR3 is TGCGCCAGCAGCGCCGGGACAGCTTACAATGAGCAGTTCTTC.

This sequence joins TRBV7-2 and TRBJ1-4, with TRBD1 as a possible D gene (5 bases). Trimming took off 4 bases at V and 0 bases at J, with 9 bases between the two ends. This CDR3 spans 15 amino acids. Germline V gives CDR1 SGHTA, CDR2 FQGNSA. CDR3 in DNA: TGTGCCAGCAGCTGGGGGGGACCAACTAATGAAAAACTGTTTTTT. Amino acids: CASSWGGPTNEKLFF.

J is TRBJ2-2 and V is TRBV5-1; 10 bases fit TRBD1. The CDR3 has 16 amino acids. Germline values: CDR1 SGHRS, CDR2 YFSETQ. With V trimmed by 0 bases and J by 5 bases, 4 bases remained unmatched. CDR3 sequence reads: CASSLEGTGVTGELFF. CDR3 in DNA: TGCGCCAGCAGCTTGGAAGGGACAGGGGTAACCGGGGAGCTGTTTTTT. Filled out from reference TRBV5-1 and TRBJ2-2, the complete variable domain reads KAGVTQTPRYLIKTRGQQVTLSCSPISGHRSVSWYQQTPGQGLQFLFEYFSETQRNKGNFPGRFSGRQFSNSRSEMNVSTLELGDSALYLCASSLEGTGVTGELFFGEGSRLTVL.

The chain couples TRBV5-8 to TRBJ1-1; TRBD1 is a possible D gene (5 bases). Germline V gene data show CDR1 as SGHTS and CDR2 as YDEGEE. The CDR3 extends over 14 amino acids. Trimming stripped 2 bases from V and 0 bases from J, with 8 bases between. The CDR3 sequence is CASSFLGVNTEAFF. The CDR3 coding sequence is TGTGCCAGCAGCTTCTTAGGGGTGAACACTGAAGCTTTCTTT.

This clone has a single count. The J gene is TRBJ2-5, the V gene TRBV11-1; D is uncertain. The tail of the sequence fits TRBJ2-7 better, so the J call may be wrong. The germline CDR1 and CDR2 sequences are SGHAT and FQDESV (reference sequence). The CDR3 is made up of 13 amino acids. CDR3 nucleotides: TGTGCCAGCAGCTTCGGGTCTACCTACGAGCAGTACTTC. It codes for CASSFGSTYEQYF.

The V gene is TRBV19, the J gene TRBJ2-5; maybe TRBD2 (5 bases). CDR3 length: 12 amino acids. With 5 bases removed from V and 9 bases from J, the gap between germline ends came to 13 bases. The germline V gene has CDR1 LNHDA and CDR2 SQIVND (reference sequence). As DNA, the CDR3 is TGTGCCAGTAGTGGGAGTGCGGGCGCCCAGTACTTC. Its translation is CASSGSAGAQYF.

The chain couples TRBV18 to TRBJ2-7; TRBD2 is a possible D gene (6 bases). V dropped 4 bases and J dropped 6 bases, with 19 bases sitting between them. Germline-derived CDR1 and CDR2 are KGHSH and LQKENI. The CDR3 is 15 residues long. CDR3: CASSRGVAGEVEQYF. The CDR3 coding sequence is TGTGCCAGCTCACGGGGGGTAGCCGGAGAGGTCGAGCAGTACTTC.

The chain is built from TRBV19 and TRBJ2-2, with 10 bases fitting TRBD1. In germline, CDR1 is LNHDA, CDR2 SQIVND (reference sequence). The CDR3 is 17 residues long. The junction had 13 bases not matched to a gene; V was cut back by 6 bases and J by 6 bases. Here the CDR3 reads CASRVLSGTGVSGELFF. In DNA, the CDR3 is TGTGCCAGTAGGGTGTTGTCCGGGACAGGGGTATCCGGGGAGCTGTTTTTT.